The clone carrying this T cell receptor beta chain was recorded a few times. The antigen is not known. The data originate from a study of post-analysis software for immune sequencing data. Study in general: Several disease courses (relapsing-remitting, secondary progressive and progressive-relapsing) of multiple sclerosis were included.

Germline CDR1 MNHEY, CDR2 SVGAGI. The CDR3 totals 15 residues. After removal of 4 bases from V and 6 bases from J, the junction contained 10 bases not matched to a gene. Whole-study findings and limits: Samples from one preparation batch, clustered by F measure, grouped strongly together. Roughly five TRBV segments appeared more often in patients than in controls, and TRBV5-6, TRBV5-1 and TRBV20-1 were among these. Compared with controls, patients showed significantly lower normalized Chao1 diversity.

Unique molecular identifiers had been added to the TCR beta cDNA libraries. Yield was roughly 500,000 cDNA molecules from around 1 to 10 million T cells. TCRdb re-called the PCR reads with MiXCR, one entry per CDR3 protein. The table has approximately 660,000 distinct CDR3 sequences, roughly three fifths seen once; the top ten hold roughly 12%. The J gene is TRBJ2-7, the V gene TRBV6-5; TRBD1 matches at 9 bases. Sequenced input: blood. The sequence was obtained from a girl aged 2 to 10 with multiple sclerosis. CDR3 sequence reads: CASSSSGQGRGEQYF. The CDR3 DNA is TGTGCCAGCAGTTCCTCGGGACAGGGAAGAGGCGAGCAGTACTTC.